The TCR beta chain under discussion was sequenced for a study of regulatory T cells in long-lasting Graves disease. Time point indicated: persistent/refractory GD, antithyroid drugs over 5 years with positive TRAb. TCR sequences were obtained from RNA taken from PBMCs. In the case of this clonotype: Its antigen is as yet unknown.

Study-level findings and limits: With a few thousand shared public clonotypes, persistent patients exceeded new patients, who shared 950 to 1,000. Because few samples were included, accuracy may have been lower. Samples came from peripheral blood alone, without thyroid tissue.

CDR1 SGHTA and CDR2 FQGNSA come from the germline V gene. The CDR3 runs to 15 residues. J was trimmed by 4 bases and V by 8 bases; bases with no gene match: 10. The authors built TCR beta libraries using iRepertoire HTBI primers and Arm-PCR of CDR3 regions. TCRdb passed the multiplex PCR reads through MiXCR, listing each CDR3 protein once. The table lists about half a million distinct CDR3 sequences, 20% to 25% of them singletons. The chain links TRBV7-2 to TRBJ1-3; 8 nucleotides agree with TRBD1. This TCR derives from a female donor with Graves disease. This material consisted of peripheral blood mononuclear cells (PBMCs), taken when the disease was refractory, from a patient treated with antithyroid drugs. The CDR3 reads CASGQGAVKGNTIYF. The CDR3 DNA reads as TGTGCCAGCGGCCAGGGGGCAGTGAAAGGAAACACCATATATTTT.